The 3 T cell receptor beta chains in this list originate from one sample, sequenced in a study of memory CD4+ T cells and cytomegalovirus serostatus. TCRdb keeps only in-frame clones here, not all; method: immunoSEQ multiplex PCR. The sample records roughly 45,000 clones, roughly 73% being singletons. Single viable CD3+CD4+CD8-CD45RO+ cells were sorted as the memory CD4+ T cells. The sample was memory CD4+ T cells from blood. The receptors were gathered from an adult in good health and CMV-seronegative.

Written as DNA, the CDR3 is TGTGCCAGCAGCTTAGGGGGCGGATCGGCAGCCACTAACTATGGCTACACCTTC. Protein sequence: CASSLGGGSAATNYGYTF. V and J are TRBV7-9 and TRBJ1-2, with a weak D call TRBD1 (5 bases). This CDR3 spans 18 amino acids. CDR1 is SEHNR, CDR2 FQNEAQ, per germline (reference sequence). V lost 1 base, J lost 0 bases, and 18 bases lay in between.

This sequence joins TRBV11-2 and TRBJ2-7, with a possible D match to TRBD1 (6 bases). The V gene lost 1 base and the J gene lost 6 bases, with 16 bases spanning the gap. Germline CDR1 SGHAT, CDR2 FQNNGV. The CDR3 extends over 15 amino acids. The CDR3 loop is CASSLGGDIWAEQYF. The DNA of the CDR3 is TGTGCCAGCAGCTTAGGAGGGGACATTTGGGCCGAGCAGTACTTC.

V gene TRBV11-2 combines with J gene TRBJ1-2; D unclear. The CDR3 has 11 residues. Germline values: CDR1 SGHAT, CDR2 FQNNGV. Deletions cut 5 bases from V and 5 bases from J, with 6 bases between. The CDR3 DNA reads TGTGCCAGCAGCGCCGAGTATGGCTACACCTTC. Translated: CASSAEYGYTF.